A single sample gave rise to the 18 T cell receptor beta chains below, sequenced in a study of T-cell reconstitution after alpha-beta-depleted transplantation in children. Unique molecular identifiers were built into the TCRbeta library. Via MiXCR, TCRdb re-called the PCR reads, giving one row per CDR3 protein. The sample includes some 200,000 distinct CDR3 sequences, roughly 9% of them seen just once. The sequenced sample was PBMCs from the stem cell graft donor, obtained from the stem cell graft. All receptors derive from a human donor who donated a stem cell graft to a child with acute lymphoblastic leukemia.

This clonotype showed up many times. The CDR3 here is CATDLGGEQETQYF. The CDR3 DNA reads as TGTGCCACCGACCTGGGGGGAGAACAAGAGACCCAGTACTTC. V usage is TRBV15 and J usage is TRBJ2-5; a possible D gene is TRBD2 (6 bases). V was trimmed by 8 bases and J by 2 bases, leaving 15 bases between them. The CDR3 has 14 amino acids. Germline V CDR1 and CDR2: LNHNV, YYDKDF (reference sequence).

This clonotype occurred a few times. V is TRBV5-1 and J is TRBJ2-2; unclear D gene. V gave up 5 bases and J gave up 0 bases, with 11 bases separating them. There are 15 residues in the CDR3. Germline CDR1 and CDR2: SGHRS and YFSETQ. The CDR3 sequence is CASRLFSANTGELFF. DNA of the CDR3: TGCGCCAGCAGGCTATTCAGCGCGAACACCGGGGAGCTGTTTTTT.

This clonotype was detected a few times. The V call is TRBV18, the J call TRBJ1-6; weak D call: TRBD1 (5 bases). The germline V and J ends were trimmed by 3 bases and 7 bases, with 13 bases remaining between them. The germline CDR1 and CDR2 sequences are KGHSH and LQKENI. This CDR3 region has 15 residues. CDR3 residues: CASSPVVGANSPLHF. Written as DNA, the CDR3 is TGTGCCAGCTCACCCGTCGTCGGGGCGAATTCACCCCTCCACTTT.

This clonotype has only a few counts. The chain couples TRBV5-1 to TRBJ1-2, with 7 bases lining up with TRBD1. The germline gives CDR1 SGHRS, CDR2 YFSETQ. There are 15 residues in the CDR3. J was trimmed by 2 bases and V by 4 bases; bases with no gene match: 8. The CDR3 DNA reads TGCGCCAGCAGCGGCACCGGGACAGCGAACTATGGCTACACCTTC. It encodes CASSGTGTANYGYTF.

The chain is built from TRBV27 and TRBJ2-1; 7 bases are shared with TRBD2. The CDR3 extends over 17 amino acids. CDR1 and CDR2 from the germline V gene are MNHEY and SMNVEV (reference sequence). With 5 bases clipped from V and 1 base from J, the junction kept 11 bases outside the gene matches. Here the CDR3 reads CASSPRGRAGSYNEQFF. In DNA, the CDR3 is TGTGCCAGCAGTCCCCGGGGGAGAGCGGGATCCTACAATGAGCAGTTCTTC.

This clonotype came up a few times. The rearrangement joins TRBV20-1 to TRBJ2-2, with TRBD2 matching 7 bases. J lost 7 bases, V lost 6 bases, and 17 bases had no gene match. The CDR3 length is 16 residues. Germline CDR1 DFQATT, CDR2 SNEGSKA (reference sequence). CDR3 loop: CSAKARTSRIGGELFF. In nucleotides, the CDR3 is TGCAGTGCGAAGGCTAGGACTAGTCGTATTGGCGGGGAGCTGTTTTTT.

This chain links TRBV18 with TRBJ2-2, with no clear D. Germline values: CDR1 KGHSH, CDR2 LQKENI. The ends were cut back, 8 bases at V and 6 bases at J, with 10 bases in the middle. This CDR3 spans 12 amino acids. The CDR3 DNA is TGTGCCAGCACGCCAAGCGCCGGGGAGCTGTTTTTT. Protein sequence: CASTPSAGELFF.

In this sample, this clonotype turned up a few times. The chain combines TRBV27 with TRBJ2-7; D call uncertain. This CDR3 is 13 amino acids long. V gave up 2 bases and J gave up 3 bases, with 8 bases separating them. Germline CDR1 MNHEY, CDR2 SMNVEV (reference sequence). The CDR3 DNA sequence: TGTGCCAGCAGTTTAACGAGGAGCTACGAGCAGTACTTC. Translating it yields CASSLTRSYEQYF.

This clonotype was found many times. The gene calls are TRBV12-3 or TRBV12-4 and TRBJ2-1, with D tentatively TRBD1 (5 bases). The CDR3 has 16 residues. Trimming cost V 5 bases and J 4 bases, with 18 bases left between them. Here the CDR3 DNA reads TGTGCCAGCAGTGCCGGACACGGCTTGGGGTACAATGAGCAGTTCTTC. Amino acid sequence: CASSAGHGLGYNEQFF.

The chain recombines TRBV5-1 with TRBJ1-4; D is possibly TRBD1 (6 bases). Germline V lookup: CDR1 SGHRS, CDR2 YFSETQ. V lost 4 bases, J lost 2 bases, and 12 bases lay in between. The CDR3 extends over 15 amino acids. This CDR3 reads CASSLGDRTNEKLFF. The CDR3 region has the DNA TGCGCCAGCAGCCTGGGAGACAGGACTAATGAAAAACTGTTTTTT.

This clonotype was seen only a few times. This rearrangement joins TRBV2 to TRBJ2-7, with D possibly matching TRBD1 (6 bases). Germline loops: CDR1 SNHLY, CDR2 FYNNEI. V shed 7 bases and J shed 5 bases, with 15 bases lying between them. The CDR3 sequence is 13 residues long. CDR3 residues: CASTQGISNEQYF. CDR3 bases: TGTGCCAGCACCCAGGGGATAAGCAACGAGCAGTACTTC. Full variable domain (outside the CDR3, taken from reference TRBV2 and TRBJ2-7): EPEVTQTPSHQVTQMGQEVILRCVPISNHLYFYWYRQILGQKVEFLVSFYNNEISEKSEIFDDQFSVERPDGSNFTLKIRSTKLEDSAMYFCASTQGISNEQYFGPGTRLTVT.

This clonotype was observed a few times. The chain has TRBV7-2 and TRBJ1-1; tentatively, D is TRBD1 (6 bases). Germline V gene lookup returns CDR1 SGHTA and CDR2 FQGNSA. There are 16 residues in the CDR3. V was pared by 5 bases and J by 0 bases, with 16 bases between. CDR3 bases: TGTGCCAGCAGCACGGAGGGACACGCCATGAACACTGAAGCTTTCTTT. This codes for CASSTEGHAMNTEAFF.

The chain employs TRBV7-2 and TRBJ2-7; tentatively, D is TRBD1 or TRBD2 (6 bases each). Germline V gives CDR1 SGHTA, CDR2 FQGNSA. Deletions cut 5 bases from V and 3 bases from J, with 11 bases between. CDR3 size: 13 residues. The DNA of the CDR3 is TGTGCCAGCAGCCGGGGGCCTATCTACGAGCAGTACTTC. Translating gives CASSRGPIYEQYF.

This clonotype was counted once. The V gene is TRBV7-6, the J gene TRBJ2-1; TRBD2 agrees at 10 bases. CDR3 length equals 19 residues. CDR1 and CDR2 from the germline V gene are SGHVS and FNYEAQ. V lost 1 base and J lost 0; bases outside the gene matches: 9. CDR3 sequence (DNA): TGTGCCAGCAGCTTAGAGGCTAGCGGGGGCCCGAGCTCCTACAATGAGCAGTTCTTC. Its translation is CASSLEASGGPSSYNEQFF.

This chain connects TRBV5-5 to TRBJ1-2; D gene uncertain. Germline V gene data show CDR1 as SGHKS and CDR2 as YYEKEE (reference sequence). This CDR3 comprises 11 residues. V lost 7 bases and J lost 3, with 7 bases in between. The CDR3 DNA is TGTGCCAGCGGGCAGGACTATGGCTACACCTTC. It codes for CASGQDYGYTF.

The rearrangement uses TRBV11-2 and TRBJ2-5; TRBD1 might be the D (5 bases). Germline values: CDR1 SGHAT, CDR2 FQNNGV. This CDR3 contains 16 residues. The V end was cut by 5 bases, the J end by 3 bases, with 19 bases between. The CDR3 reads CASSPRTIPEKETQYF. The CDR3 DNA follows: TGTGCCAGCAGCCCCAGGACAATTCCAGAGAAAGAGACCCAGTACTTC.

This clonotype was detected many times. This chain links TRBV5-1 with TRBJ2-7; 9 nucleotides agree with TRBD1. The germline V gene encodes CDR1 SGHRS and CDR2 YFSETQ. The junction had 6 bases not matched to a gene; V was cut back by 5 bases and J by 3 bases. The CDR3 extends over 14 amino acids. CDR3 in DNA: TGCGCCAGCAGTCATCCGGGACAGGGCTACGAGCAGTACTTC. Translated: CASSHPGQGYEQYF. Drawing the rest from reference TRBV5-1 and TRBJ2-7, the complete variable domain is KAGVTQTPRYLIKTRGQQVTLSCSPISGHRSVSWYQQTPGQGLQFLFEYFSETQRNKGNFPGRFSGRQFSNSRSEMNVSTLELGDSALYLCASSHPGQGYEQYFGPGTRLTVT.

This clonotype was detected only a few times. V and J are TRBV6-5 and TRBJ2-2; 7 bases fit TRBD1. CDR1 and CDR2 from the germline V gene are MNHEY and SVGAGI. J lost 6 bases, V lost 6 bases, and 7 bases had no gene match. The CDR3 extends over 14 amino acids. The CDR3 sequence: CASSYRGSAGELFF. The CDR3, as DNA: TGTGCCAGCAGCTACAGGGGTTCGGCCGGGGAGCTGTTTTTT.